These 16 T cell receptor beta chains share one sample of origin, sequenced in a study of cytomegalovirus exposure and HLA in healthy donors. PCR amplification relied on 60 Vbeta primers (plus 13 Jbeta primers). Some clones are missing from TCRdb's copy, which holds only in-frame ones; the method was immunoSEQ multiplex PCR. The sample consists of 150,000 or so clones, more than 70% of them appearing once. Sequenced sample: PBMCs. Receptors originate from a male donor in good health and CMV-seronegative.

The chain is built from TRBV11-2 and TRBJ1-2; D is possibly TRBD1 (5 bases). The CDR3 consists of 19 residues. V was shortened by 5 bases and J by 8 bases, with 33 bases between the two germline ends. CDR1 SGHAT and CDR2 FQNNGV come from the germline V gene. CDR3 amino acids: CASSSSMWGFLKGRGGYTF. CDR3 coding DNA: TGTGCCAGCAGCAGCTCCATGTGGGGATTTTTGAAGGGTAGGGGAGGCTACACCTTC.

J is TRBJ2-6 and V is TRBV28; no firm D call. Germline CDR1 reads MDHEN; CDR2 reads SYDVKM. The CDR3 sequence is 13 residues long. V gave up 6 bases and J gave up 2 bases, with 5 bases separating them. In DNA, the CDR3 is TGTGCCAGCAGATCCACTGGGGCCAACGTCCTGACTTTC. It encodes CASRSTGANVLTF.

To note about this clone: The junction and the germline gene differ at one end; a read error may be behind it. The chain combines TRBV5-1 with TRBJ2-1, with D possibly matching TRBD2 (5 bases). The CDR3 spans 15 residues. Germline V lookup: CDR1 SGHRS, CDR2 YFSETQ. The CDR3 protein is CASGLEASIYNEQFF. The CDR3, as DNA: TGCGCCAGCGGCTTGGAGGCTAGTATCTACAATGAGCAGTTCTTC.

The chain links TRBV19 to TRBJ1-5; 7 bases fit TRBD1. V lost 8 bases and J lost 2; bases outside the gene matches: 15. Germline V gene sequence: CDR1 LNHDA, CDR2 SQIVND (reference sequence). This CDR3 has 17 residues. The CDR3 nucleotides read TGTGCCAGTCAGAAATTTACAGGGGCTGGGGGCAATCAGCCCCAGCATTTT. This gives the protein CASQKFTGAGGNQPQHF.

The chain joins TRBV9 to TRBJ2-2, with D unclear. Germline CDR1 reads SGDLS; CDR2 reads YYNGEE. This CDR3 is 15 amino acids long. Trimming took 3 bases from V and 7 from J, leaving 16 bases between them. The CDR3 DNA follows: TGTGCCAGCAGCGACTCAGGCGAGACACTCGGGGAGCTGTTTTTT. It encodes CASSDSGETLGELFF.

The V call is TRBV20-1, the J call TRBJ1-6; D remains unclear. CDR3 length: 11 amino acids. Germline V gene lookup returns CDR1 DFQATT and CDR2 SNEGSKA (reference sequence). The germline V and J ends were trimmed by 1 base and 14 bases, with 9 bases remaining between them. The CDR3 is CSARGIATLHF. CDR3 nucleotide sequence: TGCAGTGCTAGAGGTATTGCGACCCTCCACTTT.

This chain uses TRBV18 with TRBJ2-3, with 9 bases matching TRBD1. The CDR3 consists of 13 residues. Germline V gene data show CDR1 as KGHSH and CDR2 as LQKENI. The V and J ends lost 9 bases and 3 bases, in that order; junction bases with no gene match: 4. The CDR3 sequence is CASKDRGTDTQYF. In DNA form, the CDR3 reads TGTGCCAGTAAGGACAGGGGAACAGATACGCAGTATTTT.

The genes are TRBV2 and TRBJ2-4; 8 bases match TRBD2. The CDR3 consists of 18 residues. Germline V gene data show CDR1 as SNHLY and CDR2 as FYNNEI. J lost 0 bases, V lost 2 bases, and 9 bases had no gene match. Here the CDR3 reads CASSERLAGPPAKNIQYF. DNA of the CDR3: TGTGCCAGCAGTGAACGGCTAGCGGGTCCTCCAGCCAAAAACATTCAGTACTTC.

This rearrangement joins TRBV11-2 to TRBJ2-7, with D perhaps matching TRBD2 (6 bases). V dropped 0 bases and J dropped 3 bases, with 12 bases sitting between them. The CDR3 has 15 residues. CDR1 is SGHAT, CDR2 FQNNGV, per germline. The CDR3 DNA is TGTGCCAGCAGCTTAGAATTGAGGGGACTCTACGAGCAGTACTTC. As protein: CASSLELRGLYEQYF.

The chain joins TRBV18 to TRBJ2-1, with D tentatively TRBD1 (5 bases). This CDR3 comprises 16 residues. Trimming pared 4 bases from V and 0 bases from J, leaving 13 bases between. CDR1 KGHSH and CDR2 LQKENI come from the germline V gene. The DNA of the CDR3 is TGTGCCAGCTCACTGCAGGGTGTCATCTCCTACAATGAGCAGTTCTTC. This sequence encodes CASSLQGVISYNEQFF.

This clone was picked up a small number of times. This rearrangement joins TRBV6-4 to TRBJ2-1; 10 nucleotides agree with TRBD2. The CDR3 is made up of 15 amino acids. The V segment lost 2 bases and the J segment 6 bases; nucleotides outside the gene matches: 4. Germline-derived CDR1 and CDR2 are MRHNA and SNTAGT. The CDR3 region is CASSDQRGGGNEQFF. In DNA form, the CDR3 reads TGTGCCAGCAGTGACCAGCGGGGGGGCGGCAATGAGCAGTTCTTC.

The chain is built from TRBV9 and TRBJ2-1, with D perhaps matching TRBD1 (6 bases). Germline CDR1 SGDLS, CDR2 YYNGEE. V was pared by 0 bases and J by 2 bases, with 6 bases between. The CDR3 length is 14 residues. CDR3 protein: CASSVGGPYNEQFF. The CDR3 bases are TGTGCCAGCAGCGTAGGGGGGCCCTACAATGAGCAGTTCTTC.

This sequence joins TRBV15 and TRBJ1-1, with a tentative D call TRBD1 (5 bases). V lost 0 bases and J 4 bases, leaving 6 bases between the germline ends. The germline V gene has CDR1 LNHNV and CDR2 YYDKDF (reference sequence). The CDR3 has 13 residues. DNA of the CDR3: TGTGCCACCAGCAGAGATCAGGGCACTGAAGCTTTCTTT. Its translation is CATSRDQGTEAFF.

The chain has TRBV4-1 and TRBJ2-6; weak D call: TRBD2 (7 bases). The CDR3 extends over 19 amino acids. From germline, CDR1 is MGHRA and CDR2 YSYEKL. V was shortened by 4 bases and J by 0 bases, with 19 bases between the two germline ends. The CDR3 is CASSLRWGGLPSGANVLTF. Here the CDR3 DNA reads TGCGCCAGCAGCCTGAGGTGGGGGGGCCTTCCCTCTGGGGCCAACGTCCTGACTTTC.

The chain carries TRBV7-9 and TRBJ1-2; no firm D call. There are 15 residues in the CDR3. The V gene's germline CDR1 is SEHNR and CDR2 FQNEAQ (reference sequence). V was shortened by 5 bases and J by 1 base, with 14 bases between the two germline ends. For the CDR3, the DNA is TGTGCCAGCAGCGCCCCCCTGCGGTTTAACTATGGCTACACCTTC. This translates into CASSAPLRFNYGYTF. The full variable domain, rest sourced from reference TRBV7-9 and TRBJ1-2, is DTGVSQNPRHKITKRGQNVTFRCDPISEHNRLYWYRQTLGQGPEFLTYFQNEAQLEKSRLLSDRFSAERPKGSFSTLEIQRTEQGDSAMYLCASSAPLRFNYGYTFGSGTRLTVV.

The chain links TRBV19 to TRBJ1-2; 7 bases map to TRBD1. Germline values: CDR1 LNHDA, CDR2 SQIVND (reference sequence). The CDR3 covers 14 residues. Trimming took 9 bases from V and 0 from J; bases not matched to a gene: 7. CDR3 in DNA: TGTGCCAGCCGATTAACAGGGGCTAACTATGGCTACACCTTC. This translates into CASRLTGANYGYTF.